This T cell receptor (beta chain) was observed in a study of cytomegalovirus exposure and HLA in healthy donors. Use of 60 Vbeta and 13 Jbeta primers characterized the PCR. Only in-frame clones appear in the TCRdb table, and some are missing; sequencing was by immunoSEQ multiplex PCR. The sample shows some 110,000 clones, about 70% of them seen only once. V lost 3 bases to trimming and J lost 1 base, with 16 bases between them. This CDR3 comprises 17 residues. From germline, CDR1 is LNHDA and CDR2 SQIVND (reference sequence). The receptor's source is a man between 25 and 39 years old in good health and CMV-seropositive. The chain joins TRBV19 to TRBJ1-5, with D uncertain. The material sequenced was PBMCs. The CDR3 reads CASSMFVEALSNQPQHF. In nucleotides, the CDR3 is TGTGCCAGTAGTATGTTTGTGGAGGCTTTAAGCAATCAGCCCCAGCATTTT.